A selection of T cell receptor beta chains follows, all from one sample in a study of Ad26.COV2.S vaccination and SARS-CoV-2 variants. Some clones are missing from TCRdb's copy, which holds only in-frame ones; the method was immunoSEQ multiplex PCR. The sample shows about 480,000 clones, 87% of them seen only once. This specimen consisted of peripheral blood, obtained in a trial of Ad26.COV2.S vaccine versus placebo. These receptors all come from a person between 18 and 65 years old who received the Ad26.COV2.S COVID-19 vaccine or a placebo. The CDR3 runs from the conserved cysteine through the conserved F or W. A D gene is named only where the DNA matches it firmly. Some rows mark clone size as missing; the rest say once, few, many or name a class of expanded clone.

v_call	d_call	clone_size	j_call	cdr3_aa	cdr3_nt
TRBV28	.	.	TRBJ1-6	CASSPSQGWNSPLHF	TGTGCCAGCAGTCCGTCGCAGGGGTGGAATTCACCCCTCCACTTT
TRBV6-5	.	.	TRBJ1-1	CASRFGQNTEAFF	TGTGCCAGCAGGTTCGGACAAAACACTGAAGCTTTCTTT
TRBV7-3	TRBD2	.	TRBJ2-1	CASSFTSGKDNNEQFF	TGTGCCAGCAGCTTTACTAGCGGTAAAGACAACAATGAGCAGTTCTTC
TRBV3-1/TRBV3-2	TRBD2	.	TRBJ2-7	CASSRRGGRVLDEQYF	TGTGCCAGCAGCCGGCGGGGCGGGAGGGTTCTGGACGAGCAGTACTTC
TRBV15	TRBD1	.	TRBJ1-2	CATSRGKGQGIYGYTF	TGTGCCACCAGCAGAGGTAAAGGACAGGGGATCTATGGCTACACCTTC
TRBV21-1	.	.	TRBJ2-1	CASSLRAGYDEQFF	TGTGCCAGCAGCCTCCGGGCCGGGTACGATGAGCAGTTCTTC
TRBV14	TRBD2	.	TRBJ2-7	CASSRRGRVINEQYF	TGTGCCAGCAGCCGGCGCGGGAGGGTTATCAACGAGCAGTACTTC
TRBV28	.	.	TRBJ1-4	CASSFAGGATNEKLFF	TGTGCCAGCAGTTTCGCGGGGGGCGCAACTAATGAAAAACTGTTTTTT
TRBV12-3/TRBV12-4	.	.	TRBJ2-7	CASSLAQYYEQYF	TGTGCCAGCAGTTTAGCACAGTACTACGAGCAGTACTTC
TRBV29-1	.	once	TRBJ2-5	CSVGTGQETQYF	TGCAGCGTTGGGACTGGCCAAGAGACCCAGTACTTC
TRBV7-9	.	.	TRBJ1-5	CASSPAGQPQHF	TGTGCCAGCAGCCCTGCCGGTCAGCCCCAGCATTTT
TRBV18	.	.	TRBJ2-7	CASSPLQDSYEQYF	TGTGCCAGCTCACCACTCCAGGACAGCTACGAGCAGTACTTC
TRBV5-4	TRBD1	.	TRBJ2-5	CASRDRGGETQYF	TGTGCCAGCAGGGACAGGGGAGGGGAGACCCAGTACTTC
TRBV6-2/TRBV6-3	TRBD2	.	TRBJ2-7	CASSYRPVTSGVSYEQYF	TGTGCCAGCAGTTACAGGCCCGTGACTAGCGGGGTCTCCTACGAGCAGTACTTC
TRBV6-6	TRBD1	.	TRBJ1-2	CASRERGQGGYGYTF	TGTGCCAGCAGGGAACGGGGACAGGGGGGCTATGGCTACACCTTC
TRBV28	TRBD1	.	TRBJ1-6	CASRLDRGVNSPLHF	TGTGCCAGCAGGCTGGACAGGGGTGTTAATTCACCCCTCCACTTT
TRBV6-5	TRBD2	.	TRBJ2-1	CASSKTGTTYNEQFF	TGTGCCAGCAGTAAAACCGGGACTACCTACAATGAGCAGTTCTTC
TRBV7-9	TRBD2	.	TRBJ2-1	CASSRSGSGAYNEQFF	TGTGCCAGCAGCAGGAGCGGGAGTGGAGCCTACAATGAGCAGTTCTTC
TRBV15	TRBD2	.	TRBJ2-3	CATSGPGTRVTDTQYF	TGTGCCACCAGCGGGCCCGGGACTAGGGTAACAGATACGCAGTATTTT
TRBV10-3	TRBD2	.	TRBJ2-1	CAISAVSGSEFF	TGTGCCATCAGTGCGGTAAGCGGGAGTGAGTTCTTC
TRBV7-3	.	.	TRBJ1-1	CASSLSPGEVTEAFF	TGTGCCAGCAGCTTAAGCCCCGGGGAGGTCACTGAAGCTTTCTTT
TRBV28	.	.	TRBJ2-7	CASQKFWSYEQYF	TGTGCCAGCCAAAAGTTTTGGTCCTACGAGCAGTACTTC
TRBV2	.	once	TRBJ2-1	CASGLEVGTHQFF	TGTGCCAGCGGGTTAGAAGTCGGGACGCATCAGTTCTTC
TRBV30	TRBD1	.	TRBJ1-2	CAWSVGTAHHF	TGTGCCTGGAGTGTAGGGACAGCTCATCACTTC
TRBV9	TRBD1	.	TRBJ1-2	CASSARRTGGDGYTF	TGTGCCAGCAGCGCCAGACGGACAGGGGGCGATGGCTACACCTTC
TRBV5-1	.	.	TRBJ1-4	CASSRGGSEKLFF	TGCGCCAGCAGCCGTGGAGGCAGCGAAAAACTGTTTTTT